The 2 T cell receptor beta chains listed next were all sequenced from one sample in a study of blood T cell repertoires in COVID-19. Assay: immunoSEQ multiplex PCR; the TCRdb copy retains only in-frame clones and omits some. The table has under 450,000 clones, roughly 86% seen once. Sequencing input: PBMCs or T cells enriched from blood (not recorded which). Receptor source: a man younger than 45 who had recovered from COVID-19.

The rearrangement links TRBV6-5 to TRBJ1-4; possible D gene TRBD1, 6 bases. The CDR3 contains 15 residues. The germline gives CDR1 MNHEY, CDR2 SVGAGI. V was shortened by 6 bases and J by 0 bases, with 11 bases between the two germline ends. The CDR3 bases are TGTGCCAGCAGCGCCGGGACAACAACTAATGAAAAACTGTTTTTT. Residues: CASSAGTTTNEKLFF.

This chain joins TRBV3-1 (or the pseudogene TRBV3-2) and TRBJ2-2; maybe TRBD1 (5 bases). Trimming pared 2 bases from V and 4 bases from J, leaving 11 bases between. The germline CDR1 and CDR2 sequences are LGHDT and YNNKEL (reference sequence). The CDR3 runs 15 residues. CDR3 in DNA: TGTGCCAGCAGCCAAATTAGACAGCGCACCGGGGAGCTGTTTTTT. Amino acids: CASSQIRQRTGELFF.